This TCR beta chain was retrieved from a study of T cell responses to AZD1222 COVID-19 vaccine. This CDR3 contains 16 residues. The germline CDR1 and CDR2 sequences are ENHRY and SYGVKD. Trimming stripped 4 bases from V and 4 bases from J, with 19 bases between. Sequenced by immunoSEQ multiplex PCR; TCRdb stores in-frame clones only, minus some. The data hold about 92,000 clones, with about nine tenths observed a single time. Details on this clone: Its cognate antigen is unknown.

General study results and limits: Reports indicate that nearly half of spike-specific TCRs are directed at unmutated variant regions. In all cases, repertoires were sampled only after the peak T cell response. White British people made up most donors, females outnumbered males, and clonal diversity was possibly underestimated. Increased Spike-specific TCR breadth and depth were observed after two AZD1222 doses.

The sample here was peripheral blood, taken on day 0 of AZD1222 vaccination. The TCR was taken from an adult in good health. The rearrangement links TRBV10-3 to TRBJ1-1; the D gene is possibly TRBD1 (5 bases). The CDR3 DNA reads TGTGCCATCAGTGTTTTTGGGGGAGGGGAGACCACTGAAGCTTTCTTT. Protein sequence: CAISVFGGGETTEAFF.